Described below is a single TCR beta chain sequence and its context. What it recognizes is unknown. The sample originates from a study of shared clonotypes between healthy human individuals. Whole-study results and caveats: Researchers sampled only blood; tissue repertoires likely differ. Generation probabilities of non-shared clonotypes were lower (relative to those shared by all four donors).

The data were produced by immunoSEQ multiplex PCR, yet TCRdb's version contains in-frame clones alone and is incomplete. The data contain 980,000 or so clones, around three quarters of them seen just once; the ten biggest clones take up roughly 1.5%. The V end was cut by 4 bases, the J end by 11 bases, with 10 bases between. This CDR3 has 10 amino acids. CDR1 and CDR2 from the germline V gene are SGHDT and YYEEEE. The V call is TRBV5-6, the J call TRBJ2-7; no firm D call. The receptor was derived from a man between 18 and 35 years old in good health. The material sequenced was memory CD4+ T cells sorted from blood. Documented subset: CD45RA-negative fraction. The chain's CDR3 is CASSTTLEYF. In DNA form, the CDR3 reads TGTGCCAGCAGCACGACACTGGAGTACTTC.